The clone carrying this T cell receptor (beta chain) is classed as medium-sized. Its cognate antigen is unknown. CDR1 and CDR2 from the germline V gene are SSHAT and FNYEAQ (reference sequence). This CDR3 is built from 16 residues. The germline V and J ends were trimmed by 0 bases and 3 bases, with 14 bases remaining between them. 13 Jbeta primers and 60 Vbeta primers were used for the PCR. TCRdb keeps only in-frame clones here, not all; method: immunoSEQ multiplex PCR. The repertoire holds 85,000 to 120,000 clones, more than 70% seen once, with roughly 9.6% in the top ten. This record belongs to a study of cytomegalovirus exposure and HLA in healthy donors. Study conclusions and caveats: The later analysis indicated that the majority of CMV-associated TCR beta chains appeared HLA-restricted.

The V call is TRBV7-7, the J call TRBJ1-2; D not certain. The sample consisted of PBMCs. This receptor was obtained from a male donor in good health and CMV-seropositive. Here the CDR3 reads CASSLARPGRDYGYTF. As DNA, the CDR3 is TGTGCCAGCAGCTTAGCAAGGCCGGGGAGGGACTATGGCTACACCTTC.